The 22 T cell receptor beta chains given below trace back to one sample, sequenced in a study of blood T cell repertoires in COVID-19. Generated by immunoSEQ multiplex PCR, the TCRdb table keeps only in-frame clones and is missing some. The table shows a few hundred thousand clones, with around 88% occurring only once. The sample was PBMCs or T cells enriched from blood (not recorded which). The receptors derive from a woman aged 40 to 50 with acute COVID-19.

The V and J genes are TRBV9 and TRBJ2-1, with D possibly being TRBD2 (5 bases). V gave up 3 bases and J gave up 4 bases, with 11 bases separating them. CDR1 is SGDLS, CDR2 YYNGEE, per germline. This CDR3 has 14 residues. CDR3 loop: CASSGRPSYNEQFF. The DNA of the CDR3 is TGTGCCAGCAGCGGGAGGCCCTCTTACAATGAGCAGTTCTTC. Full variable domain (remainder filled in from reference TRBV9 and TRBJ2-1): DSGVTQTPKHLITATGQRVTLRCSPRSGDLSVYWYQQSLDQGLQFLIQYYNGEERAKGNILERFSAQQFPDLHSELNLSSLELGDSALYFCASSGRPSYNEQFFGPGTRLTVL.

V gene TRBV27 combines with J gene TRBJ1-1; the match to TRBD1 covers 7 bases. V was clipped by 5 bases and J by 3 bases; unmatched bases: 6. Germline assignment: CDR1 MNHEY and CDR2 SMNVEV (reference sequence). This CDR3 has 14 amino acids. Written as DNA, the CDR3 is TGTGCCAGCAGTCATAGGACAGGTGACACTGAAGCTTTCTTT. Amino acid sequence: CASSHRTGDTEAFF.

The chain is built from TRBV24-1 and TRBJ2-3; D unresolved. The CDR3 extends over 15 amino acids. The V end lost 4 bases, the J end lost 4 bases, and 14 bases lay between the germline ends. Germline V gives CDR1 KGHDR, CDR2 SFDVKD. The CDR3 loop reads CATSERSMSADTQYF. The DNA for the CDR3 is TGTGCCACCAGTGAGAGGTCCATGAGCGCAGATACGCAGTATTTT.

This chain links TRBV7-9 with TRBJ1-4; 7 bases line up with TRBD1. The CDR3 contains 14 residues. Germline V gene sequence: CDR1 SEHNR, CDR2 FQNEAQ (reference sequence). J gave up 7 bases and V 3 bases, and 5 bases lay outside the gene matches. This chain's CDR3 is CASSFDRVGEKLFF. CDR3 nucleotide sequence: TGTGCCAGCAGCTTTGACAGGGTGGGTGAAAAACTGTTTTTT.

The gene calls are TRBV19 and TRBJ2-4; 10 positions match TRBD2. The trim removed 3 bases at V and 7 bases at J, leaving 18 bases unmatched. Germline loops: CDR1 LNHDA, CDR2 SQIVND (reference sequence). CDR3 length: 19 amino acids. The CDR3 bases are TGTGCCAGTAGTATTTCCTGGGGGTCAGCGGGAGGGCCCGGGAACATTCAGTACTTC. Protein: CASSISWGSAGGPGNIQYF.

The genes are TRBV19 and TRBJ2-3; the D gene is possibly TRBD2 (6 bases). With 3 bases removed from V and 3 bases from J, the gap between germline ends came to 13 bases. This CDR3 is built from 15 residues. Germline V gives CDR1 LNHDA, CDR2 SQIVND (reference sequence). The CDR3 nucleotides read TGTGCCAGTAGTATCCGACTAGTAGGGACAGATACGCAGTATTTT. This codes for CASSIRLVGTDTQYF.

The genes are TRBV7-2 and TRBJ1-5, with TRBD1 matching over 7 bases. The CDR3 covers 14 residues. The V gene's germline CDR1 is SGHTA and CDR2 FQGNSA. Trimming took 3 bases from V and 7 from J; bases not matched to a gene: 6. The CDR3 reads CASSFEGGRQPQHF. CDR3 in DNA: TGTGCCAGCAGCTTTGAAGGGGGCAGGCAGCCCCAGCATTTT. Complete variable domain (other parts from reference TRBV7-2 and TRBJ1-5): GAGVSQSPSNKVTEKGKDVELRCDPISGHTALYWYRQSLGQGLEFLIYFQGNSAPDKSGLPSDRFSAERTGGSVSTLTIQRTQQEDSAVYLCASSFEGGRQPQHFGDGTRLSIL.

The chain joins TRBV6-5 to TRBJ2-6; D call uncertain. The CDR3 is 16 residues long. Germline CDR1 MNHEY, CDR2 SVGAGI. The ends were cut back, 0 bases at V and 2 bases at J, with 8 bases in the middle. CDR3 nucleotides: TGTGCCAGCAGTTACTCGTATGAGGCTGGGGCCAACGTCCTGACTTTC. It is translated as CASSYSYEAGANVLTF.

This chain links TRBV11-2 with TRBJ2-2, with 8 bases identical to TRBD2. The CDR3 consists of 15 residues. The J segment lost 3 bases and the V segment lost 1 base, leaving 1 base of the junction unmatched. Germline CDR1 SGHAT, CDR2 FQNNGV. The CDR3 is CASSLAAGDTGELFF. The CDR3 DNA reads TGTGCCAGCAGCTTAGCAGCGGGAGACACCGGGGAGCTGTTTTTT.

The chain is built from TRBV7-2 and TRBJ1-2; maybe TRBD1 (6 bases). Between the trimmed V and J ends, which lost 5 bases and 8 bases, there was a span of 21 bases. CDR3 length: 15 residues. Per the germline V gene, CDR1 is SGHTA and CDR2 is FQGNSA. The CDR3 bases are TGTGCCAGCAGCCAAGGGTGGGGGCGTGGGGACGGCTACACCTTC. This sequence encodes CASSQGWGRGDGYTF. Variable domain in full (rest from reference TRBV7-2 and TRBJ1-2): GAGVSQSPSNKVTEKGKDVELRCDPISGHTALYWYRQSLGQGLEFLIYFQGNSAPDKSGLPSDRFSAERTGGSVSTLTIQRTQQEDSAVYLCASSQGWGRGDGYTFGSGTRLTVV.

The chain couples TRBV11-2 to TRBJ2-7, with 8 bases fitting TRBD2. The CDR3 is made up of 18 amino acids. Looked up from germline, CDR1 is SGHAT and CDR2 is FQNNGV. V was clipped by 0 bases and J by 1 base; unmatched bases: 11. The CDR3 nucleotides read TGTGCCAGCAGCTTAGATCCCTTCCAGCGGGGGTATTCCTACGAGCAGTACTTC. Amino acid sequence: CASSLDPFQRGYSYEQYF.

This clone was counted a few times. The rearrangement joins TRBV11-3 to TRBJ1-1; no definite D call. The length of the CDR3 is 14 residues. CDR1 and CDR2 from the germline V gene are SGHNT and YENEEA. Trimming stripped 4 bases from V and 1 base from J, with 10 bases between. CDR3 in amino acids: CASSSYTGNTEAFF. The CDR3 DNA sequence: TGTGCCAGCAGCTCGTATACGGGGAACACTGAAGCTTTCTTT.

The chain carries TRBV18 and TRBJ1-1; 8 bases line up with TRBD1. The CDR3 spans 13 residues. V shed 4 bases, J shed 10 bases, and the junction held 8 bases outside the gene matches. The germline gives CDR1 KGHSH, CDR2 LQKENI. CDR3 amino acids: CASSRGQGEGAFF. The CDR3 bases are TGTGCCAGCTCACGCGGACAGGGTGAGGGAGCTTTCTTT. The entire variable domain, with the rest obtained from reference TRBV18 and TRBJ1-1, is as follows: NAGVMQNPRHLVRRRGQEARLRCSPMKGHSHVYWYRQLPEEGLKFMVYLQKENIIDESGMPKERFSAEFPKEGPSILRIQQVVRGDSAAYFCASSRGQGEGAFFGQGTRLTVV.

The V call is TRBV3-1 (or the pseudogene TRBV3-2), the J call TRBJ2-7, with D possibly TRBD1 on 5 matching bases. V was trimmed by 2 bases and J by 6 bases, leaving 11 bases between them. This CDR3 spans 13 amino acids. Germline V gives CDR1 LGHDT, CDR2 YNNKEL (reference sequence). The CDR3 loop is CASSQTGEGEQYF. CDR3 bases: TGTGCCAGCAGCCAAACAGGAGAAGGCGAGCAGTACTTC.

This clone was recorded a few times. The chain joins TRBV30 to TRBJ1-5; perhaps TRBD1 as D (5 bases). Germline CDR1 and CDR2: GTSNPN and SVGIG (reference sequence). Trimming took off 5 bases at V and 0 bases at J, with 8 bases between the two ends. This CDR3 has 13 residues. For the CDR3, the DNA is TGTGCCTGGGCAGACAGTAGCAATCAGCCCCAGCATTTT. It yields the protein CAWADSSNQPQHF.

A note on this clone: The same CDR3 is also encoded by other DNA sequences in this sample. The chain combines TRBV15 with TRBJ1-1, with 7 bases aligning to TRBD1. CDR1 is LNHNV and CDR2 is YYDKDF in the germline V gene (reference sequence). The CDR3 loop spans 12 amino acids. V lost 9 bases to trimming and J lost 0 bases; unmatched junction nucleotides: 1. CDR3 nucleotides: TGTGCCACAGGGACAGTGAACACTGAAGCTTTCTTT. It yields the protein CATGTVNTEAFF.

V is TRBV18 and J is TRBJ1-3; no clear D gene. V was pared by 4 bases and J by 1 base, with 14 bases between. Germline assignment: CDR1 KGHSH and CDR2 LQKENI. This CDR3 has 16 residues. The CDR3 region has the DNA TGTGCCAGCTCACTGTCGCCGTCGGGGTCTGGAAACACCATATATTTT. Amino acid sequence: CASSLSPSGSGNTIYF.

DNA for the CDR3: TGCGCCAGCAGCTTGAATTATCGGGGGTTCGCTAACTATGGCTACACCTTC. Translation: CASSLNYRGFANYGYTF. The J gene is TRBJ1-2, the V gene TRBV5-1, with D possibly being TRBD1 (5 bases). Trimming took off 1 base at V and 0 bases at J, with 16 bases between the two ends. Germline V gene lookup returns CDR1 SGHRS and CDR2 YFSETQ. The CDR3 covers 17 residues.

The CDR3 DNA reads TGTGCCAGTAGTACAGGGATTAGGAACCAGCATTTT. Residues: CASSTGIRNQHF. The chain joins TRBV19 to TRBJ1-5; D is perhaps TRBD1 (5 bases). The CDR3 runs 12 residues. Germline values: CDR1 LNHDA, CDR2 SQIVND (reference sequence). V lost 4 bases to trimming and J lost 12 bases, with 13 bases between them.

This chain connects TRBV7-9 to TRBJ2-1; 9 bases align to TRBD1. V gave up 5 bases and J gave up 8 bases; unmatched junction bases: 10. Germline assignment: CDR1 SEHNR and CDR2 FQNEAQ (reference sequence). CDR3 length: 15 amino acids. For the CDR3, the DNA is TGTGCCAGCAGCCAGGGGGGACAGGGAATTGATGAGCAGTTCTTC. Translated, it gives CASSQGGQGIDEQFF.

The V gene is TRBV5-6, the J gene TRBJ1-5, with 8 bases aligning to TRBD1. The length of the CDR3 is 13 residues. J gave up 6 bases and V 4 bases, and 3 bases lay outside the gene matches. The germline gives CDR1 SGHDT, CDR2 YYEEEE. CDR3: CASSNTGGQPQHF. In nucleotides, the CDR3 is TGTGCCAGCAGCAATACAGGGGGTCAGCCCCAGCATTTT.

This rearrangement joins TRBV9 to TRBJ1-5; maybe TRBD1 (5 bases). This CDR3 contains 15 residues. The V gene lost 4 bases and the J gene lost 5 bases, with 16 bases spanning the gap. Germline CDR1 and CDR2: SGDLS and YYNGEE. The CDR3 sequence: CASSPTGGDYQPQHF. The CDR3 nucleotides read TGTGCCAGCAGCCCGACGGGGGGGGATTATCAGCCCCAGCATTTT. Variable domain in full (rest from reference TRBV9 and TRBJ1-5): DSGVTQTPKHLITATGQRVTLRCSPRSGDLSVYWYQQSLDQGLQFLIQYYNGEERAKGNILERFSAQQFPDLHSELNLSSLELGDSALYFCASSPTGGDYQPQHFGDGTRLSIL.